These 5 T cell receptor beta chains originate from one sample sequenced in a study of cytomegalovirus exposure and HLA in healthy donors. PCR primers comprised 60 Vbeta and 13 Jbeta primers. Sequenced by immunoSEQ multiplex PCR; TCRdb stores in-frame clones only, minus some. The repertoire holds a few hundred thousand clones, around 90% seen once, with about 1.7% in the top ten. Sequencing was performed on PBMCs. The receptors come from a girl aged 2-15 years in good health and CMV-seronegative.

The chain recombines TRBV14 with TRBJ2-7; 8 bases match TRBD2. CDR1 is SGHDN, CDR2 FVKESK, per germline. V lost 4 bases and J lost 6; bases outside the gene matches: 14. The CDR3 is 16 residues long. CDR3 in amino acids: CASSPWGLVAPGEQYF. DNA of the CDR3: TGTGCCAGCAGCCCATGGGGACTAGTAGCGCCTGGCGAGCAGTACTTC. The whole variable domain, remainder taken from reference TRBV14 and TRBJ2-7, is EAGVTQFPSHSVIEKGQTVTLRCDPISGHDNLYWYRRVMGKEIKFLLHFVKESKQDESGMPNNRFLAERTGGTYSTLKVQPAELEDSGVYFCASSPWGLVAPGEQYFGPGTRLTVT.

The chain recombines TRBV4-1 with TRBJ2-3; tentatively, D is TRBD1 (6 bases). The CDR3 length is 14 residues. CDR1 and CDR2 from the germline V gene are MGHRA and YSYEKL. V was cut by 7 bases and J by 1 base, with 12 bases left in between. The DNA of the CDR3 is TGCGCCAGCAACCCGAACAGGGGCACAGATACGCAGTATTTT. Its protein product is CASNPNRGTDTQYF.

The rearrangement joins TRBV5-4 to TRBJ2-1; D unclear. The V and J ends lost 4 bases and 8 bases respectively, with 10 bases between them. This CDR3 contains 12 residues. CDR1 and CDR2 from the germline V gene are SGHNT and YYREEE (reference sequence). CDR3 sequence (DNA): TGTGCCAGCAGCAAGACGCAGGATGAGCAGTTCTTC. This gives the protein CASSKTQDEQFF.

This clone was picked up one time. The DNA of the CDR3 is TGTGCCAGCAATTTTCCGGGACAAACTGAAGCTTTCTTT. This translates into CASNFPGQTEAFF. The rearrangement joins TRBV7-8 to TRBJ1-1, with D tentatively TRBD1 (6 bases). V dropped 7 bases and J dropped 5 bases, with 14 bases sitting between them. Germline CDR1 and CDR2: SGHVS and FQNEAQ. CDR3 size: 13 residues.

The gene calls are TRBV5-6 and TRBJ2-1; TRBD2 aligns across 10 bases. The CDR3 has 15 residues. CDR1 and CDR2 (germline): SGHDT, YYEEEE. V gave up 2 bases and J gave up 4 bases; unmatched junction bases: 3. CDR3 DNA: TGTGCCAGCAGCTTCCCTAGCGGGGGTTACAATGAGCAGTTCTTC. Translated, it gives CASSFPSGGYNEQFF.